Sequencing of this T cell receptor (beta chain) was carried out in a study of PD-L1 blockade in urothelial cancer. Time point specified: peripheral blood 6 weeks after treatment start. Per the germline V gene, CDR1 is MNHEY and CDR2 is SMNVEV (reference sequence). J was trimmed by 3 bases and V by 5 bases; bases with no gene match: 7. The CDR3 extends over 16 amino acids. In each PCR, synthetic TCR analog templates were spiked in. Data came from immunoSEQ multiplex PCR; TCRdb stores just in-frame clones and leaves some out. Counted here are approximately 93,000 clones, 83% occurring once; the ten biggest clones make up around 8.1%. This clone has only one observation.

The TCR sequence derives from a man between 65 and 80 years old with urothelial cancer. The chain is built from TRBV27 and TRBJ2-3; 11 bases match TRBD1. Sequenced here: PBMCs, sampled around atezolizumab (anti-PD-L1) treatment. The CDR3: CASSRDRGRATDTQYF. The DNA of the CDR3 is TGTGCCAGCAGTCGGGACAGGGGGAGGGCTACAGATACGCAGTATTTT.